Presented here are 29 T cell receptor beta chains from one specimen sequenced in a study of cytomegalovirus exposure and HLA in healthy donors. 13 Jbeta primers and 60 Vbeta primers were used for the PCR. The assay was immunoSEQ multiplex PCR, and TCRdb's table has in-frame clones only and misses some. The sample has 60,000 to 80,000 clones; about 72% are singletons. The specimen sequenced was PBMCs. These TCRs come from a girl aged 5 to 17 in good health and CMV-seropositive.

The gene calls are TRBV5-6 and TRBJ2-7, with a weak D call TRBD2 (5 bases). The V gene lost 3 bases and the J gene lost 6 bases, with 22 bases spanning the gap. This CDR3 has 16 amino acids. The germline V gene has CDR1 SGHDT and CDR2 YYEEEE. CDR3: CASSSPWGEFNSEQYF. CDR3 nucleotide sequence: TGTGCCAGCAGCTCCCCCTGGGGAGAGTTTAATTCCGAGCAGTACTTC.

The V gene is TRBV5-1, the J gene TRBJ1-1, with D possibly matching TRBD1 (5 bases). This CDR3 is 14 amino acids long. The germline V gene encodes CDR1 SGHRS and CDR2 YFSETQ. V was pared by 1 base and J by 5 bases, with 12 bases between. In nucleotides, the CDR3 is TGCGCCAGCAGCTTGTCGGGGGTTGGGACTGAAGCTTTCTTT. Protein product: CASSLSGVGTEAFF.

The chain has TRBV10-3 and TRBJ2-2, with TRBD1 identical over 8 bases. The CDR3 is 15 amino acids. Germline assignment: CDR1 ENHRY and CDR2 SYGVKD. V lost 9 bases to trimming and J lost 1 base; unmatched junction nucleotides: 7. This CDR3 is CAMADRAMNTGELFF. The CDR3, as DNA: TGTGCCATGGCGGACAGGGCGATGAACACCGGGGAGCTGTTTTTT.

This chain connects TRBV4-1 to TRBJ2-7, with 9 bases that match TRBD1. Germline V CDR1 and CDR2: MGHRA, YSYEKL. After removal of 2 bases from V and 4 bases from J, the junction contained 6 bases not matched to a gene. The CDR3 is 15 amino acids. The CDR3 protein is CASSQTRDRDYEQYF. CDR3 bases: TGCGCCAGCAGCCAAACCCGGGACAGGGATTACGAGCAGTACTTC.

The V and J genes are TRBV30 and TRBJ1-6, with D possibly matching TRBD1 (5 bases). This CDR3 is 14 amino acids long. Germline V gene lookup returns CDR1 GTSNPN and CDR2 SVGIG (reference sequence). The V gene lost 2 bases and the J gene lost 7 bases, with 12 bases spanning the gap. The CDR3 loop reads CAWSPDRRNSPLHF. CDR3 nucleotide sequence: TGTGCCTGGAGTCCAGACAGACGAAATTCACCCCTCCACTTT.

The V and J genes are TRBV5-1 and TRBJ1-1; 7 bases agree with TRBD1. After removal of 7 bases from V and 4 bases from J, the junction contained 10 bases not matched to a gene. This CDR3 comprises 14 residues. Germline CDR1 and CDR2: SGHRS and YFSETQ. Here the CDR3 reads CASGRGAPGTEAFF. CDR3 nucleotides: TGCGCCAGCGGCAGGGGGGCCCCGGGCACTGAAGCTTTCTTT.

V gene TRBV5-4 combines with J gene TRBJ2-7; a possible D gene is TRBD1 (5 bases). Looked up from germline, CDR1 is SGHNT and CDR2 is YYREEE (reference sequence). The CDR3 contains 12 residues. The germline V and J ends were trimmed by 0 bases and 5 bases, with 6 bases remaining between them. The CDR3 here is CASSLVGDEQYF. The CDR3 DNA reads as TGTGCCAGCAGCTTGGTAGGGGACGAGCAGTACTTC.

This CDR3 is CASSLRGGNVFMGRYNEQFF. Here the CDR3 DNA reads TGCGCCAGCAGCTTGAGGGGTGGCAACGTCTTTATGGGTCGGTACAATGAGCAGTTCTTC. The chain is built from TRBV5-1 and TRBJ2-1, with D maybe TRBD1 (5 bases). The germline V gene has CDR1 SGHRS and CDR2 YFSETQ. V lost 1 base and J lost 4, with 27 bases in between. The CDR3 spans 20 residues.

The DNA for the CDR3 is TGTGCCAGCTCCCCCCCGTCCAGCCAAGAGACCCAGTACTTC. Encoded protein: CASSPPSSQETQYF. The chain couples TRBV18 to TRBJ2-5; D remains unclear. The CDR3 extends over 14 amino acids. Germline CDR1 reads KGHSH; CDR2 reads LQKENI. The germline V and J ends were trimmed by 6 bases and 1 base, with 12 bases remaining between them.

The rearrangement joins TRBV2 to TRBJ2-5, with D maybe TRBD2 (6 bases). The CDR3 totals 17 residues. The germline CDR1 and CDR2 sequences are SNHLY and FYNNEI. The V end lost 1 base, the J end lost 5 bases, and 20 bases lay between the germline ends. CDR3 in DNA: TGTGCCAGCAGTGAAGGGAGACTAGGAGGCCTGGGGGAGACCCAGTACTTC. Translated: CASSEGRLGGLGETQYF.

This chain uses TRBV4-3 with TRBJ1-1; no definite D call. V lost 0 bases, J lost 1 base, and 9 bases lay in between. Germline CDR1 reads LGHNA; CDR2 reads YSLEER. The CDR3 totals 15 residues. The CDR3 loop reads CASSQESGRNTEAFF. The DNA for the CDR3 is TGCGCCAGCAGCCAAGAAAGTGGGAGGAACACTGAAGCTTTCTTT.

The chain recombines TRBV28 with TRBJ2-7; 9 bases agree with TRBD2. V was pared by 6 bases and J by 0 bases, with 6 bases of the junction left unmatched. The CDR3 length is 15 residues. Germline assignment: CDR1 MDHEN and CDR2 SYDVKM. CDR3 in DNA: TGTGCCAGCAGGCGTCAAGCGGGAGGCTCCTACGAGCAGTACTTC. Translation gives CASRRQAGGSYEQYF.

The table lists this clone with a few counts. The rearrangement uses TRBV7-2 and TRBJ2-2, with TRBD2 matching 11 bases. This CDR3 spans 15 amino acids. The V and J ends lost 6 bases and 6 bases, in that order; junction bases with no gene match: 6. CDR1 is SGHTA, CDR2 FQGNSA, per germline. CDR3 in DNA: TGTGCCAGCAGAGTAGCGGGAGGGCCATCCGGGGAGCTGTTTTTT. This sequence encodes CASRVAGGPSGELFF.

The rearrangement links TRBV6-4 to TRBJ2-1, with unresolved D. The CDR3 is 15 residues long. V lost 2 bases, J lost 3 bases, and 11 bases lay in between. Germline CDR1 reads MRHNA; CDR2 reads SNTAGT. This CDR3 reads CASSDTDPDYNEQFF. The CDR3 nucleotides are TGTGCCAGCAGTGACACAGACCCAGACTACAATGAGCAGTTCTTC.

The chain combines TRBV7-9 with TRBJ2-2, with 7 positions matching TRBD1. Germline loops: CDR1 SEHNR, CDR2 FQNEAQ (reference sequence). The CDR3 spans 14 residues. V was pared by 4 bases and J by 5 bases, with 4 bases of the junction left unmatched. CDR3 in DNA: TGTGCCAGCAGCTCATACAGGGGTACCGGGGAGCTGTTTTTT. This gives the protein CASSSYRGTGELFF.

V and J are TRBV4-3 and TRBJ2-7, with TRBD2 as a possible D gene (5 bases). V was cut by 5 bases and J by 7 bases, with 21 bases left in between. Germline values: CDR1 LGHNA, CDR2 YSLEER. This CDR3 comprises 15 residues. Here the CDR3 reads CASSKRTGRAHEQYF. In nucleotides, the CDR3 is TGCGCCAGCAGCAAGCGGACGGGCCGGGCTCATGAGCAGTACTTC.

This clone came up once. CDR3 protein: CAWSMSGITEAFF. CDR3 DNA sequence: TGTGCCTGGAGTATGTCGGGGATAACTGAAGCTTTCTTT. This chain uses TRBV30 with TRBJ1-1; D is uncertain. V was clipped by 2 bases and J by 5 bases, with 12 bases between them. The CDR3 length is 13 residues. Germline V gene data show CDR1 as GTSNPN and CDR2 as SVGIG (reference sequence).

The chain employs TRBV7-6 and TRBJ1-1; D call uncertain. Germline V gene lookup returns CDR1 SGHVS and CDR2 FNYEAQ. The CDR3 covers 14 residues. Trimming left V 1 base short and J 1 base short, with 7 bases between. The CDR3 protein is CASSLGGPNTEAFF. For the CDR3, the DNA is TGTGCCAGCAGCTTAGGAGGTCCGAACACTGAAGCTTTCTTT.

The chain carries TRBV5-1 and TRBJ1-4; D is undetermined. CDR3 length equals 15 residues. Germline lookup yields CDR1 SGHRS and CDR2 YFSETQ. Trimming stripped 2 bases from V and 0 bases from J, with 8 bases between. The CDR3 sequence: CASSLRLATNEKLFF. DNA for the CDR3: TGCGCCAGCAGCTTACGACTTGCAACTAATGAAAAACTGTTTTTT.

The V call is TRBV15, the J call TRBJ2-1; 9 nucleotides match TRBD2. Germline V gene lookup returns CDR1 LNHNV and CDR2 YYDKDF (reference sequence). The V and J ends lost 3 bases and 8 bases, in that order; junction bases with no gene match: 11. The CDR3 totals 16 residues. DNA for the CDR3: TGTGCCACCAGCAGCCGTTTTAGCGGGAGTGAGGATGAGCAGTTCTTC. It codes for CATSSRFSGSEDEQFF.

This chain joins TRBV6-1 and TRBJ2-1; D is possibly TRBD1 (6 bases). The CDR3 extends over 13 amino acids. V was trimmed by 3 bases and J by 4 bases, leaving 7 bases between them. Germline V gene lookup returns CDR1 MNHNS and CDR2 SASEGT. CDR3 nucleotide sequence: TGTGCCAGCAGTGACGGACAGTACAATGAGCAGTTCTTC. This codes for CASSDGQYNEQFF.

This rearrangement joins TRBV6-1 to TRBJ2-7; TRBD2 might be the D (5 bases). The CDR3 runs 14 residues. Germline lookup yields CDR1 MNHNS and CDR2 SASEGT. The V gene lost 8 bases and the J gene lost 2 bases, with 16 bases spanning the gap. The CDR3 loop reads CASLTRDPTYEQYF. In nucleotides, the CDR3 is TGTGCCAGCCTTACCCGGGATCCCACCTACGAGCAGTACTTC.

This chain joins TRBV6-5 and TRBJ2-1; TRBD2 matches at 8 bases. The CDR3 has 14 residues. V was pared by 6 bases and J by 8 bases, with 9 bases of the junction left unmatched. The germline V gene has CDR1 MNHEY and CDR2 SVGAGI. Here the CDR3 reads CASSPGLEADEQFF. Here the CDR3 DNA reads TGTGCCAGCAGCCCGGGACTAGAAGCAGATGAGCAGTTCTTC.

V usage is TRBV7-9 and J usage is TRBJ2-7; D is uncertain. Trimming left V 6 bases short and J 4 bases short, with 16 bases between. Germline assignment: CDR1 SEHNR and CDR2 FQNEAQ (reference sequence). The CDR3 has 14 residues. DNA for the CDR3: TGTGCCAGCAGATCTAGAAACAACGAATACGAGCAGTACTTC. Its translation: CASRSRNNEYEQYF.

This chain uses TRBV5-4 with TRBJ2-1; 7 nucleotides line up with TRBD2. V dropped 0 bases and J dropped 1; count of bases not matched to a gene: 4. Germline CDR1 reads SGHNT; CDR2 reads YYREEE (reference sequence). The CDR3 runs to 16 residues. For the CDR3, the DNA is TGTGCCAGCAGCTTGGGGGGAGGGCGGTCCTACAATGAGCAGTTCTTC. Its protein is CASSLGGGRSYNEQFF.

The chain has TRBV29-1 and TRBJ1-4, with D unresolved. Germline V CDR1 and CDR2: SQVTM, ANQGSEA. Trimming took 4 bases from V and 3 from J, leaving 6 bases between them. This CDR3 contains 12 residues. The CDR3, as DNA: TGCAGCGTTGTGGGCGCTAATGAAAAACTGTTTTTT. It translates to CSVVGANEKLFF.

The V gene is TRBV27, the J gene TRBJ2-7; TRBD2 might be the D (6 bases). Trimming stripped 3 bases from V and 6 bases from J, with 9 bases between. Germline V lookup: CDR1 MNHEY, CDR2 SMNVEV (reference sequence). This CDR3 is 12 amino acids long. CDR3 nucleotides: TGTGCCAGCAGTTTTCGGGGGTCCGAGCAGTACTTC. Residues: CASSFRGSEQYF.

The V call is TRBV4-3, the J call TRBJ2-7, with 10 bases that match TRBD1. This CDR3 is built from 16 residues. J lost 2 bases, V lost 4 bases, and 8 bases had no gene match. In germline, CDR1 is LGHNA, CDR2 YSLEER. The CDR3 sequence is CASSPSGTGETYEQYF. CDR3 DNA sequence: TGCGCCAGCAGCCCATCCGGGACAGGGGAAACCTACGAGCAGTACTTC.

This chain joins TRBV28 and TRBJ1-5; 7 bases align to TRBD1. V dropped 6 bases and J dropped 10; count of bases not matched to a gene: 9. From germline, CDR1 is MDHEN and CDR2 SYDVKM. The CDR3 runs to 13 residues. CDR3 nucleotide sequence: TGTGCCAGCAGCTACCTTGACAGGGACCCCCAGCATTTT. It yields the protein CASSYLDRDPQHF.